This entry features one T cell receptor (beta chain) sequence. Its antigen is unidentified. This sample was included in a study of PD-1 blockade in classical Hodgkin lymphoma. Study-level background: Nivolumab 3 mg/kg was given intravenously every 2 weeks.

Every patient relapsed after autologous stem cell transplantation, and brentuximab vedotin exposure varied. General study results and limits: Prior therapy or disease activity may underlie the repertoire differences, whose causes remain undefined.

Some clones are missing from TCRdb's copy, which holds only in-frame ones; the method was immunoSEQ multiplex PCR. This sample has about 41,000 clones, with about 70% found just once. The V gene's germline CDR1 is MNHEY and CDR2 SVGAGI. Trimming shortened V by 2 bases and J by 7 bases, and 11 bases separated the two germline ends. The CDR3 is 14 amino acids. The sequencing used peripheral blood mononuclear cells (PBMCs), collected at baseline. This rearrangement joins TRBV6-5 to TRBJ1-4; D possibly corresponds to TRBD1 (5 bases). The clonotype comes from a human donor with classical Hodgkin lymphoma. CDR3 bases: TGTGCCAGCAGTTACGGGGGTTTAAGTGAAAAACTGTTTTTT. Protein sequence: CASSYGGLSEKLFF.